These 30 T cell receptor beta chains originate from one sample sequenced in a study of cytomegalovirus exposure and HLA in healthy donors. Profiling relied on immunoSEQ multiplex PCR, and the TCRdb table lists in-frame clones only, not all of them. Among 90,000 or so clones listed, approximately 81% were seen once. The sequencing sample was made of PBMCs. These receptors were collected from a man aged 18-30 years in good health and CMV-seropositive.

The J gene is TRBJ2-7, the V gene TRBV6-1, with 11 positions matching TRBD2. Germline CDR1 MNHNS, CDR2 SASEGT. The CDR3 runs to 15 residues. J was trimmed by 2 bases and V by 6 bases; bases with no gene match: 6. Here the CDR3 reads CASRVTSGSTYEQYV. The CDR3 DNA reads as TGTGCCAGCAGGGTAACTAGCGGGAGTACCTACGAGCAGTACGTC.

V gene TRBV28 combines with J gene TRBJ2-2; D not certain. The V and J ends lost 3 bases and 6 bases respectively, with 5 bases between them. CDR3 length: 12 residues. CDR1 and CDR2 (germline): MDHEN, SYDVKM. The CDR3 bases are TGTGCCAGCAGTTTGGCCGCCGGGGAGCTGTTTTTT. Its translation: CASSLAAGELFF.

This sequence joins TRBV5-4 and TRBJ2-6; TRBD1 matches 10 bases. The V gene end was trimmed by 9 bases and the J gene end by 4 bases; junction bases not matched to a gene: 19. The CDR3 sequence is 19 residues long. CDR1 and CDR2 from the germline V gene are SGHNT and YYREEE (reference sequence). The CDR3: CATSPPGTGDFWGANVLTF. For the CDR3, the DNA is TGTGCCACTAGCCCGCCCGGGACAGGGGATTTTTGGGGGGCCAACGTCCTGACTTTC.

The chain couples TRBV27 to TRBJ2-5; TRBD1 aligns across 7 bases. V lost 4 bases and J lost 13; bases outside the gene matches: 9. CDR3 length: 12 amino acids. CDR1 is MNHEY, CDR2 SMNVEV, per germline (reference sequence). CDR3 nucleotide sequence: TGTGCCAGCAGTTCCGCACAGGGGTTCGCGTACTTC. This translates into CASSSAQGFAYF.

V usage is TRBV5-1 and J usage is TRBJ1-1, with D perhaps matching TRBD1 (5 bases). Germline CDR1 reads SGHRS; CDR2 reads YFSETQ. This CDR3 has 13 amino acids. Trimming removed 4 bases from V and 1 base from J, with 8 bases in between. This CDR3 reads CASSLTGNTEAFF. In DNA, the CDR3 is TGCGCCAGCAGCCTAACAGGGAACACTGAAGCTTTCTTT.

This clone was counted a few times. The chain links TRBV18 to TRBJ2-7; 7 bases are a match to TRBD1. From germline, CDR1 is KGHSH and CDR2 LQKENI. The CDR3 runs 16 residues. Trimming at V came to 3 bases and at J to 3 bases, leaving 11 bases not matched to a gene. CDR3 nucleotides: TGTGCCAGCTCACCGTGGACAGGCAAGACCCACTACGAGCAGTACTTC. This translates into CASSPWTGKTHYEQYF.

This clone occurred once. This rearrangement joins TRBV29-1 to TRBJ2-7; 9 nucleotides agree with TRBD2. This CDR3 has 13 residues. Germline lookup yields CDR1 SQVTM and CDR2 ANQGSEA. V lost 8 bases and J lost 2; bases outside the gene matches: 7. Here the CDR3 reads CSYKREDPYEQYF. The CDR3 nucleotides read TGCAGCTATAAGCGGGAGGATCCCTACGAGCAGTACTTC.

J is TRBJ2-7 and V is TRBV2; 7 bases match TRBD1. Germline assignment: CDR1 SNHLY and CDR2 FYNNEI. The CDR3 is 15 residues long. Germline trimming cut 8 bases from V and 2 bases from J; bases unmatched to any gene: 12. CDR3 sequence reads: CASGPGQVNTYEQYF. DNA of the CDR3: TGTGCCAGCGGTCCAGGACAGGTCAATACCTACGAGCAGTACTTC.

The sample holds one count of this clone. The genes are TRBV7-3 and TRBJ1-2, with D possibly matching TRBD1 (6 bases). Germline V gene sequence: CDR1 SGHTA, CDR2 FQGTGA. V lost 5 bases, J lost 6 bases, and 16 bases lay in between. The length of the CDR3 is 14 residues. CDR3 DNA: TGTGCCAGCAGCGGGGGGGGGCTTCGGGATGGCTACACCTTC. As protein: CASSGGGLRDGYTF.

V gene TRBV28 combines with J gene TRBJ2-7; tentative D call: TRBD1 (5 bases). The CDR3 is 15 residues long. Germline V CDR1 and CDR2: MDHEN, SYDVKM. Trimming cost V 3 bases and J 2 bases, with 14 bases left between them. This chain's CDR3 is CASSFGRALTYEQYF. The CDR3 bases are TGTGCCAGCAGTTTCGGCAGGGCCCTAACCTACGAGCAGTACTTC.

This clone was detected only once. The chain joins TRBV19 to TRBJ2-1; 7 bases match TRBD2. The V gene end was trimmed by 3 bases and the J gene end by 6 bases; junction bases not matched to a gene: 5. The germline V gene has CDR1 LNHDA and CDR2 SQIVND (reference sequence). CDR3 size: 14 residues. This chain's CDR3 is CASSMGGSGNEQFF. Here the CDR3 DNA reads TGTGCCAGTAGTATGGGCGGGAGCGGCAATGAGCAGTTCTTC. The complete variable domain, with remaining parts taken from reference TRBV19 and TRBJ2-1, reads DGGITQSPKYLFRKEGQNVTLSCEQNLNHDAMYWYRQDPGQGLRLIYYSQIVNDFQKGDIAEGYSVSREKKESFPLTVTSAQKNPTAFYLCASSMGGSGNEQFFGPGTRLTVL.

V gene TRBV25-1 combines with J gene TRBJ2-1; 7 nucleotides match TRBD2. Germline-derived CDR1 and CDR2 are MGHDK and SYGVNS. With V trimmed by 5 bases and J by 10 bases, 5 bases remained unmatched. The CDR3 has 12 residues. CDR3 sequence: CASSPGLLEQFF. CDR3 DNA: TGTGCCAGCAGTCCGGGACTACTAGAGCAGTTCTTC.

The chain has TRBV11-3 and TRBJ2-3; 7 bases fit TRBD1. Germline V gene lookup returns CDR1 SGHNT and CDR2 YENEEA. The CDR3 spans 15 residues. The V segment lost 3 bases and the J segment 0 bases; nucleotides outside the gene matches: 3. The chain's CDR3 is CASSLGTVSTDTQYF. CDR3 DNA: TGTGCCAGCAGCTTGGGGACAGTTAGCACAGATACGCAGTATTTT.

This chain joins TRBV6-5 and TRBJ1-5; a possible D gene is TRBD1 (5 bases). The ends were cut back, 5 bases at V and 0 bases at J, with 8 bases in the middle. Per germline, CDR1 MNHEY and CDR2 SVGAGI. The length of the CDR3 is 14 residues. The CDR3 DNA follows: TGTGCCAGCAGTGTAGGGGCTAGCAATCAGCCCCAGCATTTT. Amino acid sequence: CASSVGASNQPQHF.

CDR3 loop: CASSLPGLAGTGELFF. The CDR3 DNA reads as TGTGCCAGCAGTCTACCGGGACTAGCGGGGACCGGGGAGCTGTTTTTT. V usage is TRBV28 and J usage is TRBJ2-2; 13 nucleotides agree with TRBD2. Germline lookup yields CDR1 MDHEN and CDR2 SYDVKM. The CDR3 length is 16 residues. The V and J ends lost 5 bases and 5 bases, in that order; junction bases with no gene match: 5.

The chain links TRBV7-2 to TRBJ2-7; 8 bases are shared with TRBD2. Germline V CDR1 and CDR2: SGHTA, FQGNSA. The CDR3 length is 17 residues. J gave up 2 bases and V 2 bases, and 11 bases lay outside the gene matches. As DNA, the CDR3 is TGTGCCAGCAGCTTAAGAGGGGGAGGCGGGAGGACCTACGAGCAGTACTTC. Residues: CASSLRGGGGRTYEQYF.

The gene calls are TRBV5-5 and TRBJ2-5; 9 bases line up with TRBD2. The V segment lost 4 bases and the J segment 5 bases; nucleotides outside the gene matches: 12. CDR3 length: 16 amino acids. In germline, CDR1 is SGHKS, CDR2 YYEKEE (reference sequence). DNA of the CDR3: TGTGCCAGCAGCCGAGACAGCGGGAGGTTAAGGGAGACCCAGTACTTC. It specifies CASSRDSGRLRETQYF.

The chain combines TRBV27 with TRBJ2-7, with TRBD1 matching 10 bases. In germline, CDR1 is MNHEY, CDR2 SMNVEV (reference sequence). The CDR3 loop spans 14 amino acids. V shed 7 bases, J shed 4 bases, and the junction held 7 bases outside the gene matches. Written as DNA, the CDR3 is TGTGCCAGCAACTCAGGGACAGGGGTATACGAGCAGTACTTC. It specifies CASNSGTGVYEQYF.

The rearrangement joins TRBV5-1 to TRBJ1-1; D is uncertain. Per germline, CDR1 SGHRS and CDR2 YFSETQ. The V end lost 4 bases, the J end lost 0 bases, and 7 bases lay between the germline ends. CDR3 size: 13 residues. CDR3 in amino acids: CASSIIMNTEAFF. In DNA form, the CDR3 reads TGCGCCAGCAGCATCATCATGAACACTGAAGCTTTCTTT.

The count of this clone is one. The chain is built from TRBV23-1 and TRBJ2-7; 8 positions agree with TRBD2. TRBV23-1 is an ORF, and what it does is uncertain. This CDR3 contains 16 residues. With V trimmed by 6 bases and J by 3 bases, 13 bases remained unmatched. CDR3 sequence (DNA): TGCGCCAGCAGCCCGCGGGGAGAGAGCGGGAGCTACGAGCAGTACGTC. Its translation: CASSPRGESGSYEQYV.

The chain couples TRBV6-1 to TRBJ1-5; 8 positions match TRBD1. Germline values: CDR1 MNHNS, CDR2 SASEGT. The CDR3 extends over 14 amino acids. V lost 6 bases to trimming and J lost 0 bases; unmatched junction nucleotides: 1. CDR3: CASRDRASNQPQHF. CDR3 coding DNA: TGTGCCAGCAGGGACAGGGCTAGCAATCAGCCCCAGCATTTT.

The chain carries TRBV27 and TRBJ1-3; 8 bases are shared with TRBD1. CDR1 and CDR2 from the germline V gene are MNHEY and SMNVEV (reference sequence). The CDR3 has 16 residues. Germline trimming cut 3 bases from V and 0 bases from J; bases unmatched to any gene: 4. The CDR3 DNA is TGTGCCAGCAGTTTGACAGGGGATACCTCTGGAAACACCATATATTTT. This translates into CASSLTGDTSGNTIYF.

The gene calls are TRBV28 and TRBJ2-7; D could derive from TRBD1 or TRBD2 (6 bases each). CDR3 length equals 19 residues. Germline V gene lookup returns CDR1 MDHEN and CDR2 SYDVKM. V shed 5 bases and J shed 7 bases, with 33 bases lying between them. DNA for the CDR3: TGTGCCAGCAGTCTTATGGGGGGAAAAGTGGGGGCGCCGGGGAGGGAGCAGTACGTC. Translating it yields CASSLMGGKVGAPGREQYV.

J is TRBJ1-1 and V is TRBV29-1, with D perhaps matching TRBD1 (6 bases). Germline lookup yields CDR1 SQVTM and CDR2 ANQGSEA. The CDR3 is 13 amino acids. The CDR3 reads CTGTNDMNTEAFF. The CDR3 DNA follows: TGCACCGGGACAAACGACATGAACACTGAAGCTTTCTTT.

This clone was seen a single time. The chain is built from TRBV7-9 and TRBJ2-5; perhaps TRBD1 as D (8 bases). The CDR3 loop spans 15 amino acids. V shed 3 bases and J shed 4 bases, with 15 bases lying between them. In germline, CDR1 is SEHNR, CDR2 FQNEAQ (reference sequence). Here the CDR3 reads CASSFSTGGGETQYF. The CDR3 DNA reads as TGTGCCAGCAGCTTTTCAACAGGGGGGGGAGAGACCCAGTACTTC. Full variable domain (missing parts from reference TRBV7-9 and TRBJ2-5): DTGVSQNPRHKITKRGQNVTFRCDPISEHNRLYWYRQTLGQGPEFLTYFQNEAQLEKSRLLSDRFSAERPKGSFSTLEIQRTEQGDSAMYLCASSFSTGGGETQYFGPGTRLLVL.

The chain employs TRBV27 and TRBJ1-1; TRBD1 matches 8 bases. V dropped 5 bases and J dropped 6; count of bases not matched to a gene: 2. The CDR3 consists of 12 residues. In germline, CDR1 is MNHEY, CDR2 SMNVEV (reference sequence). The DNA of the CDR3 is TGTGCCAGCAGTCAGGGACAGGCTGAAGCTTTCTTT. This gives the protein CASSQGQAEAFF.

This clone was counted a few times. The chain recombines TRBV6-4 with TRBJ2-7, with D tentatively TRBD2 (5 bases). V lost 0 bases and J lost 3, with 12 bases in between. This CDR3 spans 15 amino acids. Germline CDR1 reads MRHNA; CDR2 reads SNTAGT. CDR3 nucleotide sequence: TGTGCCAGCAGTGACTCCGCGGGCCACTTCTACGAGCAGTACTTC. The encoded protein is CASSDSAGHFYEQYF.

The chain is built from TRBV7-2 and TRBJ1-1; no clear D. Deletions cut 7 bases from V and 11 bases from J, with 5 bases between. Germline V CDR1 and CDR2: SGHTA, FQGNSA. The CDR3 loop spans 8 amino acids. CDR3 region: CASTGAFF. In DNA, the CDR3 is TGTGCCAGCACCGGGGCTTTCTTT.

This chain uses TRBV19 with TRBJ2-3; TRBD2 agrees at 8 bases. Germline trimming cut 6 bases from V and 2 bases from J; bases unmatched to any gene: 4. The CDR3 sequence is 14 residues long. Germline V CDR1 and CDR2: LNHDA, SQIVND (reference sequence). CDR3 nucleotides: TGTGCCAGTAGCCCGGGAGGGTTCACAGATACGCAGTATTTT. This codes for CASSPGGFTDTQYF.

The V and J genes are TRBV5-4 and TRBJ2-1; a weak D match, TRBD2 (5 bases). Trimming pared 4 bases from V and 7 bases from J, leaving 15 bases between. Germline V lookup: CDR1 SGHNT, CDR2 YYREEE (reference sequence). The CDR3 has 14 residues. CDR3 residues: CASSPRTVSNEQFF. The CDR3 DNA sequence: TGTGCCAGCAGCCCCCGGACTGTGAGTAATGAGCAGTTCTTC.